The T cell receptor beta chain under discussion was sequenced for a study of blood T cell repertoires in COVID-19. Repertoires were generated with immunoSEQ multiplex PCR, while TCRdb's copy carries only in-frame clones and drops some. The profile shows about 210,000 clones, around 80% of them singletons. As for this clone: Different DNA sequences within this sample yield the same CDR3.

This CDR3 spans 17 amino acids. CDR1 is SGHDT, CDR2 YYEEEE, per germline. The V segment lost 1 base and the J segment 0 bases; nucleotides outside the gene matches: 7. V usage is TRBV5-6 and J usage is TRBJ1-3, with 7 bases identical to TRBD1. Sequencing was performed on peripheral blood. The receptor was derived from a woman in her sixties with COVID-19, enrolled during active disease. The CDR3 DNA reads TGTGCCAGCAGCTTGAACCCGAGGGGGCACTCTGGAAACACCATATATTTT. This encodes CASSLNPRGHSGNTIYF.